A selection of T cell receptor beta chains follows, all from one sample in a study of spatial heterogeneity in lung cancer. One entry per CDR3 protein, called by TCRdb with MiXCR from the 5' RACE reads. The data contain approximately 11,000 distinct CDR3 sequences, about 5.2% of them singletons. Sequences were derived from lung tumor tissue, sampled at surgery. These receptors all stem from a male donor with early-stage non-small cell lung cancer. The CDR3 runs from the conserved cysteine through the conserved F or W. The D gene is left open where the match is weak. Part of the rows lack a size; the others show once, few, many or a class for expanded clones.

TGTGCCAGCAGCCTCTACCGGGGGCCAGGGGATTCACCCCTCCACTTT CASSLYRGPGDSPLHF few TRBJ1-6 TRBV7-8 NA
TGTGCCAGCAGTGAACTAGCGGGGTCCTACGAGCAGTACTTC CASSELAGSYEQYF many TRBJ2-7 TRBV28 TRBD2
TGTGCCAGCAGTCCATGGGACAGGGAGATGATAGATACGCAGTATTTT CASSPWDREMIDTQYF medium-sized TRBJ2-3 TRBV28 TRBD1
TGCAGTGCTAGAGATATTACACGACCCACAGCCATTCAGTACTTC CSARDITRPTAIQYF few TRBJ2-4 TRBV20-1 NA
TGTGCCAGCAGTTCACAGGGAATGGGTTACGAGCAGTACTTC CASSSQGMGYEQYF few TRBJ2-7 TRBV28 NA
TGTGCCAGCAGTTTAGGGGGGAGCAATCAGCCCCAGCATTTT CASSLGGSNQPQHF medium-sized TRBJ1-5 TRBV27 NA
TGTGCCAGCAGTACTCCGGAGATCTACGAGCAGTACTTC CASSTPEIYEQYF many TRBJ2-7 TRBV12-3/TRBV12-4 NA
TGTGCCAGCAGCGTAGCTTTGGGGGACTACACCGGGGAGCTGTTTTTT CASSVALGDYTGELFF many TRBJ2-2 TRBV9 NA
TGCAGTGCTAAACTAGCGGGAGGGAGATCCTACAATGAGCAGTTCTTC CSAKLAGGRSYNEQFF many TRBJ2-1 TRBV20-1 TRBD2
TGTGCCAGCAGTGTTGACGGCACTTTCTACGAGCAGTACTTC CASSVDGTFYEQYF many TRBJ2-7 TRBV2 NA
TGTGCCAGCAGTTACGTGCCTAGCGGGACGTACAATGAGCAGTTCTTC CASSYVPSGTYNEQFF medium-sized TRBJ2-1 TRBV6-5 TRBD2
TGTGCCAGCAGCGTCGACGGAGTAGCCAAAAACATTCAGTACTTC CASSVDGVAKNIQYF few TRBJ2-4 TRBV9 NA
TGCAGCGTTGAAGGGGCGGGAGTTCTCTGGGATGAGCAGTTCTTC CSVEGAGVLWDEQFF many TRBJ2-1 TRBV29-1 TRBD2
TGTGCAAGTCGCCCGACGGTGAGCTCCTATAATTCACCCCTCCACTTT CASRPTVSSYNSPLHF many TRBJ1-6 TRBV12-2 NA
TGCGCCAGCAGCCCCGAGGAATCCTACGAGCAGTACTTC CASSPEESYEQYF many TRBJ2-7 TRBV5-1 NA
TGTGCCAGCAGTTTACGACTAGCGGGAGGCCCAGCCACAGATACGCAGTATTTT CASSLRLAGGPATDTQYF many TRBJ2-3 TRBV27 TRBD2
TGTGCCAGCAGCCAAGGACAGGTTCTGAACACTGAAGCTTTCTTT CASSQGQVLNTEAFF many TRBJ1-1 TRBV3-1 NA
TGTGCCATCAGTGCTGTGGGGGCTAGGGACACTGAAGCTTTCTTT CAISAVGARDTEAFF medium-sized TRBJ1-1 TRBV10-3 NA
TGTGCCAGCAGCTTGGCGGGACTAGAGTTCAGGAATGAGCAGTTCTTC CASSLAGLEFRNEQFF many TRBJ2-1 TRBV5-5 TRBD2
TGTGCCACCAGTGGAACAGGGGTGTTTGACACAGATACGCAGTATTTT CATSGTGVFDTDTQYF many TRBJ2-3 TRBV24-1 TRBD1
TGTGCCAGCACCACCCGAACTAGCGGGAGGACAGATACGCAGTATTTT CASTTRTSGRTDTQYF NA TRBJ2-3 TRBV7-6 TRBD2
TGCGCCAGCAGCCTAGCGGGACGCTACAATGAGCAGTTCTTC CASSLAGRYNEQFF NA TRBJ2-1 TRBV10-2 TRBD2
TGTGCCGCACGCGGGTCCTCTGGAAACACCATATATTTT CAARGSSGNTIYF medium-sized TRBJ1-3 TRBV6-5 NA
TGTGCCAGCAGCTTAGTATCGGGGGCAAATGAGCAGTTCTTC CASSLVSGANEQFF many TRBJ2-1 TRBV11-1 NA
TGTGCCAGCAGTTTATCGGGACTAGCGGGCGCAACATTCTCCTACGAGCAGTACTTC CASSLSGLAGATFSYEQYF many TRBJ2-7 TRBV27 TRBD2
TGTGCCAGCAGCCAGGCTAGCGGGAGGAACGAGCAGTACTTC CASSQASGRNEQYF many TRBJ2-7 TRBV28 TRBD2
TGCGCCAGCAGCCAAGAATTCGGGACTGCGAACACCGGGGAGCTGTTTTTT CASSQEFGTANTGELFF many TRBJ2-2 TRBV4-1 NA
TGTGCCAGCAGTGCTAGCGGGATCACCGGGGAGCTGTTTTTT CASSASGITGELFF NA TRBJ2-2 TRBV6-1 TRBD2
TGTGCCAGCTCACCACTCCCCCGAGTGAACACTGAAGCTTTCTTT CASSPLPRVNTEAFF medium-sized TRBJ1-1 TRBV18 NA
TGTGCCAGCATTGGTTTCCGGACGGATTATAATTCACCCCTCCACTTT CASIGFRTDYNSPLHF many TRBJ1-6 TRBV2 NA
TGTGCCATCAGACTTCGGACGGACTACACTGAAGCTTTCTTT CAIRLRTDYTEAFF many TRBJ1-1 TRBV10-3 NA
TGTGCCAGCAGTGAAAGCGGCCGCACAGATACGCAGTATTTT CASSESGRTDTQYF many TRBJ2-3 TRBV6-1 NA
TGTGCCAGCAGCGAGGAGCACTTTAGGGCTGAAGCTTTCTTT CASSEEHFRAEAFF many TRBJ1-1 TRBV12-3/TRBV12-4 NA
TGTGCCAGCTCACCACCTCAGGCTAGCGGGAGAAACGGAAACATTCAGTACTTC CASSPPQASGRNGNIQYF few TRBJ2-4 TRBV18 TRBD2
TGTGCCAGCAGCTCCTTCCGCGGCGGGGAGCTGTTTTTT CASSSFRGGELFF medium-sized TRBJ2-2 TRBV11-3 NA
TGTGCCAGCAGCTTAAATCTAGGCGCAGATACGCAGTATTTT CASSLNLGADTQYF many TRBJ2-3 TRBV7-9 NA
TGCAGCGTTGAAGTAGGGACAGGGGGCAATCAGCCCCAGCATTTT CSVEVGTGGNQPQHF medium-sized TRBJ1-5 TRBV29-1 TRBD1
TGCAGCGCCAAAACTTGGACAGGGAATGAAAAACTGTTTTTT CSAKTWTGNEKLFF medium-sized TRBJ1-4 TRBV29-1 TRBD1
TGTGCCAGCAGGGGTGCATCTAATGAAAAACTGTTTTTT CASRGASNEKLFF medium-sized TRBJ1-4 TRBV28 NA
TGTGCCAGCAGTTTCCAGACTAAAGATGAGCAGTTCTTC CASSFQTKDEQFF few TRBJ2-1 TRBV28 NA
TGCAGCGTTGCCCCTGCAGGGGAATACGGGGAGCTGTTTTTT CSVAPAGEYGELFF many TRBJ2-2 TRBV29-1 NA
TGTGCCGCGCTTGAGAATTTGAACACTGAAGCTTTCTTT CAALENLNTEAFF many TRBJ1-1 TRBV28 NA
TGTGCCAGCAGCCTGACAGGGACGGATTCACCCCTCCACTTT CASSLTGTDSPLHF medium-sized TRBJ1-6 TRBV3-1 TRBD1
TGTGCCAGCAGCTCGGTGCTCTCTGGGGCCAACGTCCTGACTTTC CASSSVLSGANVLTF few TRBJ2-6 TRBV5-4 NA
TGCGCCAGCATCCAGGAGACTAGCGGGGGGGCTGAGCAGTTCTTC CASIQETSGGAEQFF many TRBJ2-1 TRBV5-1 TRBD2
TGTGCCATCAGGACAGGTCTAAATGAAAAACTGTTTTTT CAIRTGLNEKLFF many TRBJ1-4 TRBV10-3 NA
TGCGCCAGCAGCCAAGAACAGTACAATGAGCAGTTCTTC CASSQEQYNEQFF many TRBJ2-1 TRBV4-3 NA
TGTGCCAGCAGCTTAACAAGCGGGCAGGGGAATGAGCAGTTCTTC CASSLTSGQGNEQFF NA TRBJ2-1 TRBV7-2 NA
TGTGCCAGCAGCCCCAGGGGGCGATTGAACACTGAAGCTTTCTTT CASSPRGRLNTEAFF many TRBJ1-1 TRBV5-8 TRBD1
TGTGCCAGCAGCTTAGGAACAGGCGTTCTGGAAAAACTGTTTTTT CASSLGTGVLEKLFF many TRBJ1-4 TRBV7-9 NA
TGTGCCAGCGGCCAGACAGTTTATGGCTACACCTTC CASGQTVYGYTF few TRBJ1-2 TRBV6-5 NA
TGTGCCAGCAGTTTGGTCAGGTCCTACTCTGGAAACACCATATATTTT CASSLVRSYSGNTIYF medium-sized TRBJ1-3 TRBV12-3/TRBV12-4 NA
TGTGCCAGCACCTGGACCCGGACCGCTGAAGCTTTCTTT CASTWTRTAEAFF medium-sized TRBJ1-1 TRBV27 NA
TGTGCCAGCAGCCTCGGACTGGTTTACAATGAGCAGTTCTTC CASSLGLVYNEQFF many TRBJ2-1 TRBV3-1 NA
TGTGCCAGCAAACTACAGGGGGTGGGTGAAAAACTGTTTTTT CASKLQGVGEKLFF NA TRBJ1-4 TRBV27 TRBD1